Listed here is a single T cell receptor (beta chain). Antigen: not known. V lost 1 base and J lost 7, with 11 bases in between. The CDR3 sequence is 12 residues long. Germline assignment: CDR1 GTSNPN and CDR2 SVGIG (reference sequence). CD4+ cells underwent separation, giving CD45RA+ naive and CD45RA-negative memory subsets. The entry originates in a study of shared clonotypes between healthy human individuals. Study-wide findings and caveats: Donor clonotype sharing was expected to depend on sequencing depth.

Here immunoSEQ multiplex PCR was the method, and the copy in TCRdb shows in-frame clones only, minus some. The sample yields 1.6 million or so clones, roughly 96% seen once. What was sequenced was naive CD4+ T cells sorted from blood. This sample's subset: CD45RA+ positively selected. The receptor comes from a man aged 25-45 years in good health. V and J are TRBV30 and TRBJ2-7; D is perhaps TRBD1 (6 bases). CDR3 sequence (DNA): TGTGCCTGGAGTGCACAGGGTTGGGAGCAGTACTTC. Amino acid sequence: CAWSAQGWEQYF.